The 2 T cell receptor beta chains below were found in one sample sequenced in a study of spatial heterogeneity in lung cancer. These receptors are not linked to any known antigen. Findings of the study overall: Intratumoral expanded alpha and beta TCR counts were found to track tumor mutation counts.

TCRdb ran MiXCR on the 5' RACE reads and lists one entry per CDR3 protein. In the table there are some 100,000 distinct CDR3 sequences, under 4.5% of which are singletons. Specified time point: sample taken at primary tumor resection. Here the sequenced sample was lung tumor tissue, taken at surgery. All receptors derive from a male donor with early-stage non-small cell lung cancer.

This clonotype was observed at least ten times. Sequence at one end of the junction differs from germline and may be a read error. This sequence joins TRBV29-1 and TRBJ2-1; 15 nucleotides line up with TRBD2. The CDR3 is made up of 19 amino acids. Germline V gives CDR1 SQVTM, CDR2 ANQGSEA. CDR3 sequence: CSVEGTSGRLSLTYNEQFF. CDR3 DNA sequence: TGCAGCGTGGAAGGGACTAGCGGGAGGCTATCCTTAACCTACAATGAGCAGTTCTTC.

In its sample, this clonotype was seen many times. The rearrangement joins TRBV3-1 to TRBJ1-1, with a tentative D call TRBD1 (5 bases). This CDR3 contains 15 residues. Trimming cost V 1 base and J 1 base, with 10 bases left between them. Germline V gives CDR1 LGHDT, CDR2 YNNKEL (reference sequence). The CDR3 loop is CASSQGGGANTEAFF. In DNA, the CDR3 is TGTGCCAGCAGCCAAGGTGGAGGGGCGAACACTGAAGCTTTCTTT.